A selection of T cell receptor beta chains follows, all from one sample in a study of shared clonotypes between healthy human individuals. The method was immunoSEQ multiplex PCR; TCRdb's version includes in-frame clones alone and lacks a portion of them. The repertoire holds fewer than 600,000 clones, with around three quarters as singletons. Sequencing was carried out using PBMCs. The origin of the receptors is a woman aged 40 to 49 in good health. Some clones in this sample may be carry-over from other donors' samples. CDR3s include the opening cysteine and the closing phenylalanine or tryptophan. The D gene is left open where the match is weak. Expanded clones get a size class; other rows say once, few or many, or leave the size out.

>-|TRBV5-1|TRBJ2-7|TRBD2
CASSLVLAGDLSYEQYF
TGCGCCAGCAGCTTGGTGCTAGCGGGAGACCTCTCCTACGAGCAGTACTTC
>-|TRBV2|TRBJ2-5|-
CASSPTPGLAHQETQYF
TGTGCCAGCAGTCCTACCCCCGGGCTAGCGCATCAAGAGACCCAGTACTTC
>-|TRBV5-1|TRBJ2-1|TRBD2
CASSLLGTSGVNEQFF
TGCGCCAGCAGCTTATTGGGGACTAGCGGGGTAAATGAGCAGTTCTTC
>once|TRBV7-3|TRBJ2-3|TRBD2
CASSSLAGSTDTQYF
TGTGCCAGCAGCTCACTAGCGGGGAGCACAGATACGCAGTATTTT
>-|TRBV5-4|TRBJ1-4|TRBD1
CASSLLLGTGVREKLFF
TGTGCCAGCAGCTTGCTCCTCGGGACAGGGGTTCGGGAAAAACTGTTTTTT
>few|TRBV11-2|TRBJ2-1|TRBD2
CASSLTGLAGGYNEQFF
TGTGCCAGCAGCTTAACGGGGCTAGCGGGAGGGTACAATGAGCAGTTCTTC
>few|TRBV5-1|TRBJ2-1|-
CASSLGQYNEQFF
TGCGCCAGCAGCTTGGGACAGTACAATGAGCAGTTCTTC
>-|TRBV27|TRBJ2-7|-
CASRATQGSYEQYF
TGTGCCAGCAGGGCCACGCAGGGCTCCTACGAGCAGTACTTC
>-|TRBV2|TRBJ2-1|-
CASSVVPEGEQFF
TGTGCCAGCAGTGTTGTTCCGGAAGGTGAGCAGTTCTTC
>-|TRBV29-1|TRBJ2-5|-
CSVGRSVGETQYF
TGCAGCGTTGGTAGGTCTGTAGGAGAGACCCAGTACTTC
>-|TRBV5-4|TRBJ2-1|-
CASSLARDFSLNNEQFF
TGTGCCAGCAGCTTGGCCAGGGACTTCTCCCTTAACAATGAGCAGTTCTTC
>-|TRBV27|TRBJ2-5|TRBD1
CASLTRQGAQETQYF
TGTGCCAGCTTGACGCGACAGGGTGCCCAAGAGACCCAGTACTTC
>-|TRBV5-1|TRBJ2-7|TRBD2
CASSPTSGSSSYEQYF
TGCGCCAGCAGCCCAACTAGCGGGTCAAGCTCCTACGAGCAGTACTTC
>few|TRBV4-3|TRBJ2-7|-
CASSQDAFSYEQYF
TGCGCCAGCAGCCAAGATGCGTTCTCCTACGAGCAGTACTTC
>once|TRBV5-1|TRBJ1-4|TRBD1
CASSTGVANEKLFF
TGCGCCAGCAGCACAGGGGTCGCTAATGAAAAACTGTTTTTT
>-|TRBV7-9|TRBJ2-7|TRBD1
CASSRGTGALYEQYF
TGTGCCAGCAGCCGGGGGACAGGGGCGCTCTACGAGCAGTACTTC
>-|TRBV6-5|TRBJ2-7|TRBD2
CASSYPGGRGGGEQYF
TGTGCCAGCAGTTACCCCGGGGGGAGGGGCGGGGGCGAGCAGTACTTC
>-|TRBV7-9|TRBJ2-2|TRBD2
CASSLGGRTGELFF
TGTGCCAGCAGCTTGGGCGGGAGAACCGGGGAGCTGTTTTTT
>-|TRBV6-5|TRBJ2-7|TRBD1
CASSRDRANYEQYF
TGTGCCAGCAGCCGGGACAGGGCCAATTACGAGCAGTACTTC
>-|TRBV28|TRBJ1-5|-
CASSLWFRQPQHF
TGTGCCAGCAGTTTATGGTTTCGACAGCCCCAGCATTTT
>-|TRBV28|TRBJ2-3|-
CASSRLVDGPDTQYF
TGTGCCAGCAGTAGACTAGTCGATGGACCAGATACGCAGTATTTT
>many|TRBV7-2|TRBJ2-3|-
CASSSTSTDTQYF
TGTGCCAGCAGCTCGACTAGCACAGATACGCAGTATTTT
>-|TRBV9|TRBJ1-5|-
CASCRRPGQPQHF
TGTGCCAGCTGCCGGAGGCCGGGGCAGCCCCAGCATTTT